Below are 30 T cell receptor beta chains sequenced from a single sample in a study of beta chain features in type 1 diabetes. Sequenced material consisted of expressed TCRB transcripts (all of the isolated RNA was reverse transcribed). The repertoire was sequenced with immunoSEQ multiplex PCR; TCRdb's copy has only in-frame clones and lacks some. The sample contains about 900,000 clones, roughly a sixth of which appear only once. Sequenced material: naive CD4+ T cells from blood. These receptors all stem from a young woman in good health.

This clone has more than one count but fewer than ten. The V gene is TRBV29-1, the J gene TRBJ1-1; D may be TRBD1 (6 bases). Germline V lookup: CDR1 SQVTM, CDR2 ANQGSEA. The V and J ends lost 5 bases and 8 bases respectively, with 15 bases between them. The CDR3 is 12 amino acids. The CDR3 coding sequence is TGCAGCGTTAGGACAGCACTAAGGGAAGCTTTCTTT. Translating it yields CSVRTALREAFF.

Only a few counts were recorded for this clone. The rearrangement uses TRBV9 and TRBJ2-3; 7 bases are shared with TRBD1. The CDR3 runs to 16 residues. The V gene end was trimmed by 0 bases and the J gene end by 1 base; junction bases not matched to a gene: 5. Germline V lookup: CDR1 SGDLS, CDR2 YYNGEE. The chain's CDR3 is CASSVDEGARTDTQYF. The CDR3, as DNA: TGTGCCAGCAGCGTAGATGAGGGGGCCCGCACAGATACGCAGTATTTT.

This sequence joins TRBV14 and TRBJ2-1, with 13 bases that match TRBD2. Looked up from germline, CDR1 is SGHDN and CDR2 is FVKESK. V lost 3 bases and J lost 6; bases outside the gene matches: 8. The CDR3 covers 17 residues. The CDR3 is CASSHRVGTSGTNEQFF. CDR3 coding DNA: TGTGCCAGCAGCCATCGTGTCGGGACTAGCGGGACCAATGAGCAGTTCTTC.

In this sample, this clone turned up a few times. The sample has other DNA sequences that encode this CDR3 too. The genes are TRBV7-9 and TRBJ2-1, with a tentative D call TRBD2 (6 bases). There are 14 residues in the CDR3. The germline V gene encodes CDR1 SEHNR and CDR2 FQNEAQ (reference sequence). Trimming left V 3 bases short and J 1 base short, with 7 bases between. CDR3 in amino acids: CASSLAGSYNEQFF. The CDR3 DNA reads as TGTGCCAGCAGCTTGGCGGGGTCCTACAATGAGCAGTTCTTC. Using reference TRBV7-9 and TRBJ2-1 for the parts outside the CDR3, the full variable domain is DTGVSQNPRHKITKRGQNVTFRCDPISEHNRLYWYRQTLGQGPEFLTYFQNEAQLEKSRLLSDRFSAERPKGSFSTLEIQRTEQGDSAMYLCASSLAGSYNEQFFGPGTRLTVL.

The chain employs TRBV5-6 and TRBJ1-3, with 7 bases fitting TRBD1. Looked up from germline, CDR1 is SGHDT and CDR2 is YYEEEE. This CDR3 is built from 17 residues. V shed 3 bases and J 0 bases; nucleotides not matched to a gene: 9. The DNA for the CDR3 is TGTGCCAGCAGCTCAAGACAGGGATGGGGCTCTGGAAACACCATATATTTT. Its protein product is CASSSRQGWGSGNTIYF.

The chain uses TRBV29-1 and TRBJ2-7; the match to TRBD2 covers 12 bases. Germline V gene sequence: CDR1 SQVTM, CDR2 ANQGSEA. The V gene end was trimmed by 5 bases and the J gene end by 4 bases; junction bases not matched to a gene: 12. This CDR3 has 16 amino acids. This CDR3 reads CSVTGLMGLAGYEQYF. The CDR3 coding sequence is TGCAGCGTTACTGGGCTCATGGGACTAGCGGGTTACGAGCAGTACTTC.

This clone was seen more than once but under ten times. This chain joins TRBV29-1 and TRBJ1-1; 8 nucleotides align to TRBD1. Germline V lookup: CDR1 SQVTM, CDR2 ANQGSEA. V lost 4 bases, J lost 6 bases, and 4 bases stayed unmatched. The CDR3 has 12 amino acids. The CDR3, as DNA: TGCAGCGTTGCAGGGGGCCTATCTGAAGCTTTCTTT. Amino acids: CSVAGGLSEAFF. Supplemented by reference TRBV29-1 and TRBJ1-1, the full variable domain reads SAVISQKPSRDICQRGTSLTIQCQVDSQVTMMFWYRQQPGQSLTLIATANQGSEATYESGFVIDKFPISRPNLTFSTLTVSNMSPEDSSIYLCSVAGGLSEAFFGQGTRLTVV.

This clone was counted between two and nine times. The chain employs TRBV4-2 and TRBJ2-7; D may be TRBD2 (5 bases). This CDR3 is built from 13 residues. Trimming left V 4 bases short and J 6 bases short, with 13 bases between. Germline V gene sequence: CDR1 LGHNA, CDR2 YNFKEQ. Here the CDR3 reads CASSRSTGIEQYF. DNA of the CDR3: TGTGCCAGCAGCCGATCTACCGGGATCGAGCAGTACTTC.

The sample holds a few counts of this clone. The chain has TRBV4-1 and TRBJ2-2; D may be TRBD1 (7 bases). The CDR3 consists of 15 residues. In germline, CDR1 is MGHRA, CDR2 YSYEKL. The V end lost 5 bases, the J end lost 4 bases, and 14 bases lay between the germline ends. The CDR3 protein is CASSSGGSVTGELFF. CDR3 in DNA: TGCGCCAGCAGCTCAGGGGGGTCGGTCACCGGGGAGCTGTTTTTT.

The chain combines TRBV14 with TRBJ2-1, with D hard to call. Germline CDR1 reads SGHDN; CDR2 reads FVKESK. The CDR3 is 14 amino acids. V shed 4 bases and J shed 4 bases, with 11 bases lying between them. CDR3 in DNA: TGTGCCAGCAGCCGGGCGAGTGGGTACAATGAGCAGTTCTTC. It translates to CASSRASGYNEQFF.

This clone was seen only a few times. The V gene is TRBV6-5, the J gene TRBJ2-1; no firm D call. Germline CDR1 and CDR2: MNHEY and SVGAGI. Trimming took off 0 bases at V and 8 bases at J, with 11 bases between the two ends. The CDR3 covers 14 residues. CDR3 sequence (DNA): TGTGCCAGCAGTTACTCGAGTACGGTCTATGAGCAGTTCTTC. Translated, it gives CASSYSSTVYEQFF.

This clone was picked up a small number of times. V is TRBV2 and J is TRBJ2-5, with 9 bases fitting TRBD2. Germline V gives CDR1 SNHLY, CDR2 FYNNEI. Trimming cost V 7 bases and J 9 bases; bases outside gene matches: 18. This CDR3 contains 16 residues. CDR3 nucleotides: TGTGCCAGCACTTCCTCCACCGGAGCGGGAGGAGGCCCCCAGTACTTC. Translated: CASTSSTGAGGGPQYF. The full variable domain, with the rest looked up from reference TRBV2 and TRBJ2-5, is EPEVTQTPSHQVTQMGQEVILRCVPISNHLYFYWYRQILGQKVEFLVSFYNNEISEKSEIFDDQFSVERPDGSNFTLKIRSTKLEDSAMYFCASTSSTGAGGGPQYFGPGTRLLVL.

The chain combines TRBV7-2 with TRBJ1-1; D is ambiguous. The CDR3 extends over 15 amino acids. The germline gives CDR1 SGHTA, CDR2 FQGNSA. V shed 7 bases and J shed 0 bases, with 15 bases lying between them. CDR3 sequence reads: CASTSTVGVNTEAFF. The DNA of the CDR3 is TGTGCCAGCACGTCAACGGTTGGGGTGAACACTGAAGCTTTCTTT.

The chain recombines TRBV7-2 with TRBJ2-1, with D perhaps TRBD2 (5 bases). This CDR3 comprises 16 residues. The germline gives CDR1 SGHTA, CDR2 FQGNSA. Deletions cut 4 bases from V and 2 bases from J, with 15 bases between. In nucleotides, the CDR3 is TGTGCCAGCAGCTCACAAGGTCCTAGCCCCTACAATGAGCAGTTCTTC. This codes for CASSSQGPSPYNEQFF.

The gene calls are TRBV27 and TRBJ1-5; D perhaps matches TRBD1 (5 bases). The germline gives CDR1 MNHEY, CDR2 SMNVEV (reference sequence). The CDR3 sequence is 14 residues long. V was cut by 3 bases and J by 10 bases, with 16 bases left in between. CDR3 nucleotides: TGTGCCAGCAGTTTGACAGAGAAGTTTGGTCCCCAGCATTTT. Protein sequence: CASSLTEKFGPQHF.

This sequence joins TRBV7-2 and TRBJ2-7; D not certain. Between the trimmed V and J ends, which lost 6 bases and 3 bases, there was a span of 12 bases. Germline CDR1 is SGHTA and CDR2 is FQGNSA. The CDR3 has 13 amino acids. CDR3 sequence reads: CASSPAPGYEQYF. The DNA of the CDR3 is TGTGCCAGCAGTCCCGCCCCAGGCTACGAGCAGTACTTC.

J is TRBJ2-2 and V is TRBV5-1; 7 nucleotides agree with TRBD1. Germline lookup yields CDR1 SGHRS and CDR2 YFSETQ. The CDR3 length is 15 residues. V shed 4 bases and J 6 bases; nucleotides not matched to a gene: 9. Here the CDR3 reads CASSQGTAVAGELFF. CDR3 nucleotides: TGCGCCAGCAGCCAAGGGACAGCTGTAGCCGGGGAGCTGTTTTTT. The full variable domain, rest sourced from reference TRBV5-1 and TRBJ2-2, is KAGVTQTPRYLIKTRGQQVTLSCSPISGHRSVSWYQQTPGQGLQFLFEYFSETQRNKGNFPGRFSGRQFSNSRSEMNVSTLELGDSALYLCASSQGTAVAGELFFGEGSRLTVL.

A few counts support this clone. The J gene is TRBJ2-4, the V gene TRBV9; the D is unclear. Germline assignment: CDR1 SGDLS and CDR2 YYNGEE. This CDR3 is built from 16 residues. Between the trimmed V and J ends, which lost 3 bases and 0 bases, there was a span of 13 bases. The CDR3 spells CASSEGAGVAKNIQYF. The DNA for the CDR3 is TGTGCCAGCAGCGAGGGCGCCGGAGTAGCCAAAAACATTCAGTACTTC.

In this sample, this clone turned up a few times. V and J are TRBV5-5 and TRBJ2-1, with D unclear. This CDR3 region has 16 residues. Between the trimmed V and J ends, which lost 4 bases and 10 bases, there was a span of 24 bases. The V gene's germline CDR1 is SGHKS and CDR2 YYEKEE (reference sequence). The CDR3 DNA follows: TGTGCCAGCAGCCCCCCCGGTGTCCGCTCCTACATGGAGCAGTTCTTC. It encodes CASSPPGVRSYMEQFF.

In this sample, this clone turned up a few times. This chain links TRBV2 with TRBJ1-1; D not resolved. Between the trimmed V and J ends, which lost 4 bases and 0 bases, there was a span of 12 bases. The CDR3 loop spans 15 amino acids. Germline V gives CDR1 SNHLY, CDR2 FYNNEI. The DNA of the CDR3 is TGTGCCAGCAGTGGCAGGCTTAACATGAACACTGAAGCTTTCTTT. Translated, it gives CASSGRLNMNTEAFF.

V and J are TRBV28 and TRBJ1-4, with D perhaps matching TRBD1 (5 bases). The germline CDR1 and CDR2 sequences are MDHEN and SYDVKM. The V and J ends lost 6 bases and 6 bases respectively, with 14 bases between them. The CDR3 is 14 amino acids. The CDR3 is CASSRQVGDEKLFF. DNA for the CDR3: TGTGCCAGCAGCCGTCAAGTAGGGGATGAAAAACTGTTTTTT. The full variable domain, in which reference TRBV28 and TRBJ1-4 provide the parts outside the CDR3, is DVKVTQSSRYLVKRTGEKVFLECVQDMDHENMFWYRQDPGLGLRLIYFSYDVKMKEKGDIPEGYSVSREKKERFSLILESASTNQTSMYLCASSRQVGDEKLFFGSGTQLSVL.

This clone was counted between two and nine times. The rearrangement links TRBV2 to TRBJ2-3; 7 nucleotides align to TRBD1. This CDR3 has 14 residues. V lost 4 bases and J lost 3; bases outside the gene matches: 4. Germline CDR1 is SNHLY and CDR2 is FYNNEI. CDR3 bases: TGTGCCAGCAGTGGACAGGGAGTTACAGATACGCAGTATTTT. Amino acids: CASSGQGVTDTQYF.

The rearrangement links TRBV18 to TRBJ2-1; the D gene could be TRBD1 or TRBD2 (5 bases each). In germline, CDR1 is KGHSH, CDR2 LQKENI. The CDR3 covers 15 residues. Deletions cut 6 bases from V and 0 bases from J, with 12 bases between. CDR3 in amino acids: CASSLGTGSYNEQFF. The CDR3 DNA is TGTGCCAGCTCGCTAGGGACGGGCTCCTACAATGAGCAGTTCTTC.

The chain joins TRBV19 to TRBJ1-1; 8 bases fit TRBD1. J was trimmed by 5 bases and V by 1 base; bases with no gene match: 9. This CDR3 has 16 amino acids. CDR1 LNHDA and CDR2 SQIVND come from the germline V gene (reference sequence). Written as DNA, the CDR3 is TGTGCCAGTAGTATAGGTGGACAGGGCGTAAGGACTGAAGCTTTCTTT. Amino acid sequence: CASSIGGQGVRTEAFF.

This clone was found a few times. This chain uses TRBV14 with TRBJ1-1; 9 nucleotides line up with TRBD1. V dropped 4 bases and J dropped 10; count of bases not matched to a gene: 7. The germline CDR1 and CDR2 sequences are SGHDN and FVKESK. This CDR3 has 13 residues. The CDR3 DNA sequence: TGTGCCAGCAGCCCAGGGACAGGGTTAGGAGCTTTCTTT. Translation: CASSPGTGLGAFF. Filled out from reference TRBV14 and TRBJ1-1, the complete variable domain reads EAGVTQFPSHSVIEKGQTVTLRCDPISGHDNLYWYRRVMGKEIKFLLHFVKESKQDESGMPNNRFLAERTGGTYSTLKVQPAELEDSGVYFCASSPGTGLGAFFGQGTRLTVV.

The chain is built from TRBV19 and TRBJ2-7; D uncertain. The germline gives CDR1 LNHDA, CDR2 SQIVND (reference sequence). The CDR3 totals 13 residues. V was trimmed by 4 bases and J by 2 bases, leaving 9 bases between them. CDR3 nucleotide sequence: TGTGCCAGTAGTAGAGACGTAGCCTACGAGCAGTACTTC. It codes for CASSRDVAYEQYF. Together with reference TRBV19 and TRBJ2-7, the CDR3 gives the full variable domain: DGGITQSPKYLFRKEGQNVTLSCEQNLNHDAMYWYRQDPGQGLRLIYYSQIVNDFQKGDIAEGYSVSREKKESFPLTVTSAQKNPTAFYLCASSRDVAYEQYFGPGTRLTVT.

This clone was picked up one time. The chain is built from TRBV6-6 and TRBJ2-3, with TRBD2 identical over 9 bases. Germline values: CDR1 MNHNY, CDR2 SVGAGI (reference sequence). V gave up 5 bases and J gave up 14 bases; unmatched junction bases: 5. The length of the CDR3 is 11 residues. CDR3 sequence reads: CASSERGVRYF. The CDR3 region has the DNA TGTGCCAGCAGTGAGCGGGGGGTGCGGTATTTT.

This clone was seen more than once but under ten times. The V gene is TRBV7-9, the J gene TRBJ1-2; D might be TRBD1 (6 bases). Trimming shortened V by 2 bases and J by 8 bases, and 15 bases separated the two germline ends. This CDR3 comprises 14 residues. Germline V gives CDR1 SEHNR, CDR2 FQNEAQ (reference sequence). CDR3 in amino acids: CASSLFSTGRGYTF. The CDR3, as DNA: TGTGCCAGCAGCTTATTTTCAACAGGGCGCGGCTACACCTTC.

This clone was detected a few times. The chain combines TRBV21-1 with TRBJ2-7. TRBV21-1 is deemed a pseudogene. This CDR3 is 14 amino acids long. The CDR3 loop is CAPKQGRNSYEQYF. CDR3 sequence (DNA): TGTGCCCCCAAGCAGGGACGTAACTCCTACGAGCAGTACTTC.

The rearrangement uses TRBV9 and TRBJ2-2; TRBD2 matches 10 bases. J was trimmed by 4 bases and V by 7 bases; bases with no gene match: 1. This CDR3 has 13 residues. Germline V CDR1 and CDR2: SGDLS, YYNGEE. This CDR3 reads CASGTSVTGELFF. The CDR3, as DNA: TGTGCCAGCGGGACTAGCGTCACCGGGGAGCTGTTTTTT. The variable domain in full, completed from reference TRBV9 and TRBJ2-2, reads DSGVTQTPKHLITATGQRVTLRCSPRSGDLSVYWYQQSLDQGLQFLIQYYNGEERAKGNILERFSAQQFPDLHSELNLSSLELGDSALYFCASGTSVTGELFFGEGSRLTVL.